Listed below are T cell receptor beta chains from one sample, sequenced in a study of control samples from healthy donors and cancer patients. The protocol was immunoSEQ multiplex PCR, while the TCRdb copy is restricted to in-frame clones and leaves out a portion. The repertoire holds some 120,000 clones, with around 87% as singletons. What was sequenced was blood. All receptors derive from a man in his 60s in good health. The CDR3 runs from the conserved cysteine through the conserved F or W. A D gene is named only where the DNA matches it firmly. Clone size appears in some rows only: once, few, many, or a class for an expanded clone.

J gene: TRBJ2-2; V gene: TRBV19; D gene: .; clone size: .; CDR3 protein: CASSIGDTGELFF; CDR3 DNA: TGTGCCAGTAGTATTGGGGATACCGGGGAGCTGTTTTTT
J gene: TRBJ2-3; V gene: TRBV24-1; D gene: TRBD1; clone size: .; CDR3 protein: CATSDGQGAITDTQYF; CDR3 DNA: TGTGCCACCAGTGACGGACAGGGGGCTATCACCGATACGCAGTATTTT
J gene: TRBJ2-2; V gene: TRBV4-1; D gene: TRBD2; clone size: .; CDR3 protein: CASSQDTGGGWAGELFF; CDR3 DNA: TGCGCCAGCAGCCAAGATACCGGCGGGGGGTGGGCCGGGGAGCTGTTTTTT
J gene: TRBJ1-5; V gene: TRBV18; D gene: TRBD1; clone size: .; CDR3 protein: CASSRTGVDQPQHF; CDR3 DNA: TGTGCCAGCTCCCGGACAGGGGTGGATCAGCCCCAGCATTTT
J gene: TRBJ2-2; V gene: TRBV27; D gene: .; clone size: few; CDR3 protein: CASSSDHRELFF; CDR3 DNA: TGTGCCAGCAGTTCCGACCACCGGGAGCTGTTTTTT
J gene: TRBJ1-2; V gene: TRBV6-5; D gene: .; clone size: .; CDR3 protein: CASSYSEGGGYTF; CDR3 DNA: TGTGCCAGCAGTTACTCTGAAGGCGGCGGCTACACCTTC
J gene: TRBJ2-5; V gene: TRBV10-2; D gene: .; clone size: .; CDR3 protein: CASRELQETQYF; CDR3 DNA: TGCGCCAGCAGGGAATTACAAGAGACCCAGTACTTC
J gene: TRBJ1-6; V gene: TRBV3-1/TRBV3-2; D gene: .; clone size: .; CDR3 protein: CASSQVGGPPSPLHF; CDR3 DNA: TGTGCCAGCAGCCAAGTAGGAGGGCCCCCTTCACCCCTCCACTTT
J gene: TRBJ2-3; V gene: TRBV18; D gene: TRBD1; clone size: .; CDR3 protein: CASSRDRDTDTQYF; CDR3 DNA: TGTGCCAGCTCAAGGGACAGGGACACAGATACGCAGTATTTT
J gene: TRBJ1-1; V gene: TRBV9; D gene: TRBD1; clone size: .; CDR3 protein: CASSVNRGMNTEAFF; CDR3 DNA: TGTGCCAGCAGCGTTAACAGGGGTATGAACACTGAAGCTTTCTTT
J gene: TRBJ1-1; V gene: TRBV6-5; D gene: TRBD1; clone size: .; CDR3 protein: CASRIRTGAEAFF; CDR3 DNA: TGTGCCAGCAGGATCAGAACAGGGGCTGAAGCTTTCTTT
J gene: TRBJ1-2; V gene: TRBV7-2; D gene: TRBD1; clone size: .; CDR3 protein: CASSSPDRGNYGYTF; CDR3 DNA: TGTGCCAGCAGCTCTCCCGACAGGGGAAACTATGGCTACACCTTC
J gene: TRBJ2-5; V gene: TRBV29-1; D gene: TRBD2; clone size: .; CDR3 protein: CSVESIAGKGETQYF; CDR3 DNA: TGCAGCGTTGAGAGTATAGCGGGGAAGGGAGAGACCCAGTACTTC
J gene: TRBJ2-5; V gene: TRBV7-9; D gene: TRBD1; clone size: .; CDR3 protein: CASSLGWAQQGAGTQYF; CDR3 DNA: TGTGCCAGCAGCTTAGGGTGGGCCCAACAGGGGGCTGGGACCCAGTACTTC
J gene: TRBJ1-1; V gene: TRBV9; D gene: .; clone size: once; CDR3 protein: CASSVATLTEAFF; CDR3 DNA: TGTGCCAGCAGCGTAGCTACTCTCACTGAAGCTTTCTTT
J gene: TRBJ1-2; V gene: TRBV11-2; D gene: .; clone size: .; CDR3 protein: CASSLTTARIYGYTF; CDR3 DNA: TGTGCCAGCAGCTTAACCACGGCTAGAATATATGGCTACACCTTC
J gene: TRBJ2-5; V gene: TRBV18; D gene: .; clone size: .; CDR3 protein: CASSPSSGGPTGETQYF; CDR3 DNA: TGTGCCAGCTCACCATCGTCGGGGGGCCCCACGGGAGAGACCCAGTACTTC
J gene: TRBJ1-2; V gene: TRBV11-1; D gene: TRBD1; clone size: .; CDR3 protein: CASSAGQGSYGYTF; CDR3 DNA: TGTGCCAGCAGCGCGGGACAGGGAAGCTATGGCTACACCTTC
J gene: TRBJ1-6; V gene: TRBV9; D gene: TRBD1; clone size: .; CDR3 protein: CASSVDRVNSPLHF; CDR3 DNA: TGTGCCAGCAGCGTGGACAGGGTGAATTCACCCCTCCACTTT
J gene: TRBJ2-3; V gene: TRBV24-1; D gene: .; clone size: .; CDR3 protein: CATRRGTSAGGTDTQYF; CDR3 DNA: TGTGCCACCAGAAGGGGGACCTCGGCAGGGGGCACAGATACGCAGTATTTT
J gene: TRBJ1-4; V gene: TRBV6-5; D gene: .; clone size: .; CDR3 protein: CASSPESRTNEKLFF; CDR3 DNA: TGTGCCAGCTCCCCGGAGTCTAGAACTAATGAAAAACTGTTTTTT
J gene: TRBJ1-2; V gene: TRBV29-1; D gene: TRBD1; clone size: .; CDR3 protein: CSVELDRGYGYTF; CDR3 DNA: TGCAGCGTTGAACTCGACAGGGGGTATGGCTACACCTTC
J gene: TRBJ1-5; V gene: TRBV5-6; D gene: TRBD1; clone size: .; CDR3 protein: CASSSLQGNQPQHF; CDR3 DNA: TGTGCCAGCAGCTCCTTACAGGGGAATCAGCCCCAGCATTTT
J gene: TRBJ2-1; V gene: TRBV6-5; D gene: .; clone size: .; CDR3 protein: CASSNIDKGGNEQFF; CDR3 DNA: TGTGCCAGCAGTAATATAGACAAAGGGGGGAATGAGCAGTTCTTC
J gene: TRBJ1-1; V gene: TRBV4-3; D gene: .; clone size: .; CDR3 protein: CASSQGQVNTEAFF; CDR3 DNA: TGCGCCAGCAGCCAAGGACAGGTAAACACTGAAGCTTTCTTT
J gene: TRBJ2-2; V gene: TRBV5-1; D gene: .; clone size: .; CDR3 protein: CASSSDSLNTGELFF; CDR3 DNA: TGCGCCAGCAGCTCGGACAGCCTGAACACCGGGGAGCTGTTTTTT
J gene: TRBJ1-2; V gene: TRBV6-5; D gene: .; clone size: many; CDR3 protein: CASSSSGGTGGYTF; CDR3 DNA: TGTGCCAGCAGTTCCAGCGGGGGAACGGGTGGCTACACCTTC
J gene: TRBJ2-4; V gene: TRBV19; D gene: TRBD2; clone size: .; CDR3 protein: CASSMAGEKNIQYF; CDR3 DNA: TGTGCCAGTAGTATGGCGGGAGAAAAAAACATTCAGTACTTC
J gene: TRBJ1-4; V gene: TRBV18; D gene: .; clone size: few; CDR3 protein: CASSPRDSTNEKLFF; CDR3 DNA: TGTGCCAGCTCACCACGGGATTCAACTAATGAAAAACTGTTTTTT
J gene: TRBJ1-5; V gene: TRBV18; D gene: .; clone size: .; CDR3 protein: CASSWGSGEGQPQHF; CDR3 DNA: TGTGCCAGCTCCTGGGGGTCAGGGGAAGGACAGCCCCAGCATTTT
J gene: TRBJ1-6; V gene: TRBV7-2; D gene: TRBD1; clone size: .; CDR3 protein: CASRHGTGGPLHF; CDR3 DNA: TGTGCCAGCAGACACGGGACAGGGGGGCCCCTCCACTTT
J gene: TRBJ2-7; V gene: TRBV7-8; D gene: .; clone size: .; CDR3 protein: CASSRTDTYEQYF; CDR3 DNA: TGTGCCAGCAGCCGGACAGATACCTACGAGCAGTACTTC
J gene: TRBJ1-1; V gene: TRBV18; D gene: .; clone size: .; CDR3 protein: CASSQLEGYPQTEAFF; CDR3 DNA: TGTGCCAGCTCACAACTGGAAGGGTACCCACAGACTGAAGCTTTCTTT
J gene: TRBJ1-5; V gene: TRBV4-1; D gene: .; clone size: .; CDR3 protein: CASSQDQQGAPQHF; CDR3 DNA: TGCGCCAGCAGCCAAGATCAACAGGGTGCGCCCCAGCATTTT
J gene: TRBJ1-5; V gene: TRBV7-9; D gene: .; clone size: .; CDR3 protein: CASSLGVQPQHF; CDR3 DNA: TGTGCCAGCAGCTTAGGGGTTCAGCCCCAGCATTTT
J gene: TRBJ1-1; V gene: TRBV2; D gene: .; clone size: .; CDR3 protein: CASSDEVFEAFF; CDR3 DNA: TGTGCCAGCAGTGACGAGGTCTTTGAAGCTTTCTTT
J gene: TRBJ2-7; V gene: TRBV7-9; D gene: .; clone size: .; CDR3 protein: CASSLGGFGEQYF; CDR3 DNA: TGTGCCAGCAGCTTAGGAGGGTTCGGCGAGCAGTACTTC
J gene: TRBJ1-1; V gene: TRBV7-3; D gene: .; clone size: .; CDR3 protein: CASSLRWDGMDTEAFF; CDR3 DNA: TGTGCCAGCAGCTTAAGGTGGGACGGAATGGACACTGAAGCTTTCTTT
J gene: TRBJ1-6; V gene: TRBV7-7; D gene: TRBD1; clone size: .; CDR3 protein: CASSTRDRKKGNSPLHF; CDR3 DNA: TGTGCCAGCAGCACTCGGGACAGAAAAAAAGGAAATTCACCCCTCCACTTT
J gene: TRBJ1-1; V gene: TRBV7-9; D gene: .; clone size: .; CDR3 protein: CASSQPGRRPEAFF; CDR3 DNA: TGTGCCAGCAGCCAACCCGGACGGAGACCTGAAGCTTTCTTT